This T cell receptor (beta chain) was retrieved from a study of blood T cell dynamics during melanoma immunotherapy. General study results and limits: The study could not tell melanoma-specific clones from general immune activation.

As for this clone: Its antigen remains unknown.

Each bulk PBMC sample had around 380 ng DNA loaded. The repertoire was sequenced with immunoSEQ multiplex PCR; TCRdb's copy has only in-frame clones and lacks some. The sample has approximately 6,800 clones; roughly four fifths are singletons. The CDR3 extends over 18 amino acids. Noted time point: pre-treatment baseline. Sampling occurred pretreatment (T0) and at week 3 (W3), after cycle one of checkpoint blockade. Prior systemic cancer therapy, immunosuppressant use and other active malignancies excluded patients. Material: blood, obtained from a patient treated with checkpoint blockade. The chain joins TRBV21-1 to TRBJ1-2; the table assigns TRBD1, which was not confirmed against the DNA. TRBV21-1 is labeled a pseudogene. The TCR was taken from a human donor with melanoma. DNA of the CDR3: TGTGCCAGCAGCAAAGGAGGGCAGGGGCTGACAACTAACTATGGCTACACCTTC. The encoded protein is CASSKGGQGLTTNYGYTF.